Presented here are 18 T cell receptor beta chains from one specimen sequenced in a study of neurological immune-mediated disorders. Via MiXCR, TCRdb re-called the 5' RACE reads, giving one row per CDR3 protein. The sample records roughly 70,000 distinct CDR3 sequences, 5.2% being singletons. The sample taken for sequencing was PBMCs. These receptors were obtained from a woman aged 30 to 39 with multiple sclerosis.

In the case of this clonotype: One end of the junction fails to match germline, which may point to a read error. The CDR3 DNA follows: TGCAGTGCTAGGCCGTTGGACAGGGTCAATCAGCCCCAGAATTTT. Translation: CSARPLDRVNQPQNF. The genes are TRBV20-1 and TRBJ1-5, with TRBD1 identical over 8 bases. The length of the CDR3 is 15 residues. The germline gives CDR1 DFQATT, CDR2 SNEGSKA (reference sequence).

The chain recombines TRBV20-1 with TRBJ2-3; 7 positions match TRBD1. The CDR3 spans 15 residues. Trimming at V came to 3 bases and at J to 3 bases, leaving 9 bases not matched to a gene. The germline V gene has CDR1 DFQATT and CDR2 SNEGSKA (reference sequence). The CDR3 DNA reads TGCAGTGCTAGCGCTTACAGGGGAATAACAGATACGCAGTATTTT. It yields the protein CSASAYRGITDTQYF.

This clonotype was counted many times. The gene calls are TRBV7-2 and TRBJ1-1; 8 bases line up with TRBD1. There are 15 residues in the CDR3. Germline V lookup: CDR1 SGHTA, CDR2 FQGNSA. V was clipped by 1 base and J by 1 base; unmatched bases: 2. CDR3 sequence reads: CASSLGDRRNTEAFF. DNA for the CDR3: TGTGCCAGCAGCTTAGGGGACAGGAGGAACACTGAAGCTTTCTTT.

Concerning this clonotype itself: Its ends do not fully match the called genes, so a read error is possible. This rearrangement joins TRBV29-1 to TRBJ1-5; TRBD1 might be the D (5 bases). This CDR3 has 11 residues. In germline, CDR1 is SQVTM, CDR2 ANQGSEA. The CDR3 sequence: CSVIDGDGRNF. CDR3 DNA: TGCAGCGTTATTGACGGGGACGGGCGGAATTTT.

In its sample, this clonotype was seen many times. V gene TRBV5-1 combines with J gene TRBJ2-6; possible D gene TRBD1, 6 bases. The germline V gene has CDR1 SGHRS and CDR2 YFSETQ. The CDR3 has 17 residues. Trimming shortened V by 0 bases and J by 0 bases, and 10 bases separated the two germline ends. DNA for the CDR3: TGCGCCAGCAGCTTGGACAGGGCACGCTCTGGGGCCAACGTCCTGACTTTC. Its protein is CASSLDRARSGANVLTF.

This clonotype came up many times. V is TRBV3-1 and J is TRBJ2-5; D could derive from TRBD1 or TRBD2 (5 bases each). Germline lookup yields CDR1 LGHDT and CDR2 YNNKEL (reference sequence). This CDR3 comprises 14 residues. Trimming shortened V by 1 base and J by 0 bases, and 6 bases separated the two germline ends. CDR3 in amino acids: CASSQGGYQETQYF. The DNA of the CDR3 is TGTGCCAGCAGCCAAGGGGGGTACCAAGAGACCCAGTACTTC.

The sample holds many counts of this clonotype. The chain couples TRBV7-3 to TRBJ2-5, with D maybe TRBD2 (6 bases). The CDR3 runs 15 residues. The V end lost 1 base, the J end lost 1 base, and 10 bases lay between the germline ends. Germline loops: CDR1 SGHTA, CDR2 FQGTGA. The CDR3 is CASSLNGGIQETQYF. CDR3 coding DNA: TGTGCCAGCAGCTTAAACGGGGGAATCCAAGAGACCCAGTACTTC.

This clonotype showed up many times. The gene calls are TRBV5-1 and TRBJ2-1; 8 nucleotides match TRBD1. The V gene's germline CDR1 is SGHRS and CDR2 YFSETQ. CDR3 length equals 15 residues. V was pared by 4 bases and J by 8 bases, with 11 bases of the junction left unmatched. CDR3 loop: CASSHRTGSGHEQFF. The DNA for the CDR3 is TGCGCCAGCAGCCACCGGACAGGGTCGGGGCATGAGCAGTTCTTC.

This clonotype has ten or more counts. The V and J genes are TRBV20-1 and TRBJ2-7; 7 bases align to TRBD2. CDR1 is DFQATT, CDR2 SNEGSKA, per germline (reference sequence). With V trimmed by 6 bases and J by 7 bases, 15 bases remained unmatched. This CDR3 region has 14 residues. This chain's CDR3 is CSALGLDASREQYF. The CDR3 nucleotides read TGCAGTGCCTTAGGACTAGACGCTTCTCGAGAGCAGTACTTC.

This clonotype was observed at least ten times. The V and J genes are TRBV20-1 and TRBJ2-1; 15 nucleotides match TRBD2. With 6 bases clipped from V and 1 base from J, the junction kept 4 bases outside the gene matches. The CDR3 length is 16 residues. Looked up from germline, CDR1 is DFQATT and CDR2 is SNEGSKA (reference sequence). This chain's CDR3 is CSARTSGGASYNEQFF. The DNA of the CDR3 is TGCAGTGCCCGGACTAGCGGGGGGGCTTCCTACAATGAGCAGTTCTTC.

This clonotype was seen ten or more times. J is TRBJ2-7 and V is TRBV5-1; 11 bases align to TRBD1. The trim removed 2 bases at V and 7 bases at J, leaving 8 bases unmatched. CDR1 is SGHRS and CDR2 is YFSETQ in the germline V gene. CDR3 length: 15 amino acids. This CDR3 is CASSLGTGGATEQYF. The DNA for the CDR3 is TGCGCCAGCAGCTTAGGGACAGGGGGAGCCACGGAGCAGTACTTC.

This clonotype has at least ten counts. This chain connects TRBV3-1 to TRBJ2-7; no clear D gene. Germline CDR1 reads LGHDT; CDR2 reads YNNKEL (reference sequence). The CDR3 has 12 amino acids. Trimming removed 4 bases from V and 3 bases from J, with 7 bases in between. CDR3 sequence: CASSPRRYEQYF. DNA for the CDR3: TGTGCCAGCAGCCCGCGTCGCTACGAGCAGTACTTC.

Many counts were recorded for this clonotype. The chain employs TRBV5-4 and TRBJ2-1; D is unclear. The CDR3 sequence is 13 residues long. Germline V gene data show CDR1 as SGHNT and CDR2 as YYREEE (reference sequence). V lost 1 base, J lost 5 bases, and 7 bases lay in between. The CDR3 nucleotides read TGTGCCAGCAGCTTGATCGGAGACAATGAGCAGTTCTTC. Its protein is CASSLIGDNEQFF.

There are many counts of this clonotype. In DNA, the CDR3 is TGCGCCAGCAGCGCCGAAACCTACGAGCAGTACTTC. This encodes CASSAETYEQYF. The V gene is TRBV5-1, the J gene TRBJ2-7; no definite D call. Per the germline V gene, CDR1 is SGHRS and CDR2 is YFSETQ. V lost 4 bases to trimming and J lost 2 bases, with 7 bases between them. There are 12 residues in the CDR3.

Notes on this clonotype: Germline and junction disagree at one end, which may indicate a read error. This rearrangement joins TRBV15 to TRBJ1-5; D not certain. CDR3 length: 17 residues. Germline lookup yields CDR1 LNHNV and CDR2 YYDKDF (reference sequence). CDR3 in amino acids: CATSRDPQTYSNQPQNF. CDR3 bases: TGTGCCACCAGCAGAGATCCTCAGACTTATAGCAATCAGCCCCAGAATTTT.

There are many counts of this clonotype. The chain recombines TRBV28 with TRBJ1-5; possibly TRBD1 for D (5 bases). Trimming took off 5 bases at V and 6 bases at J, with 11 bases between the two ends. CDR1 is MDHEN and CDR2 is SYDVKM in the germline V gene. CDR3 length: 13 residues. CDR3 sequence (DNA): TGTGCCAGCAGTGGGACTGGGGTTCAGCCCCAGCATTTT. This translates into CASSGTGVQPQHF.

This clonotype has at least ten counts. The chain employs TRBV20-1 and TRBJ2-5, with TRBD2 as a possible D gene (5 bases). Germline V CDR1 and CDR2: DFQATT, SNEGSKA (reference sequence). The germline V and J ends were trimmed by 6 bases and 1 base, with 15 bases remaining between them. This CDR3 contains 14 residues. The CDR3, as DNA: TGCAGTGCCCTGAGACTAACCCGCCAAGAGACCCAGTACTTC. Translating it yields CSALRLTRQETQYF.

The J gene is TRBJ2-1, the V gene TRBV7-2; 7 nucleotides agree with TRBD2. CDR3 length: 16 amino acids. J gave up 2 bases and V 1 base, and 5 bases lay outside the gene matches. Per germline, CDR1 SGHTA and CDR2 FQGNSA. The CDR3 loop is CASSLEGAGAYNEQFF. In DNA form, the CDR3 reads TGTGCCAGCAGCTTAGAAGGGGCGGGGGCCTACAATGAGCAGTTCTTC.